A selection of T cell receptor beta chains follows, all from one sample in a study of blood T cell repertoires in COVID-19. Clones were read by immunoSEQ multiplex PCR, and TCRdb kept only the in-frame ones, dropping some. This sample yields 140,000 to 150,000 clones, of which 80% to 90% are seen a single time; just over 3% belongs to the top ten. Sequenced input: peripheral blood. Every receptor here comes from an older woman with active COVID-19. Each CDR3 is given with its conserved first and last residue. D genes are given only for firm matches. Only part of the rows carry a size: once, few, many, or a class if the clone is expanded.

TGTGCCAGCAGCTTAGGTAGTTGGTCAGGGCGGAATACGCAGTATTTT,CASSLGSWSGRNTQYF,.,TRBV7-9,TRBJ2-3,.
TGTGCCAGCAGTTATGGGCGACAGGCCATCTCCTACGAGCAGTACTTC,CASSYGRQAISYEQYF,.,TRBV6-2/TRBV6-3,TRBJ2-7,.
TGTGCCAGCAGCTTAAAACAGGGATACCCCTACGAGCAGTACTTC,CASSLKQGYPYEQYF,.,TRBV7-8,TRBJ2-7,once
TGTGCCAGCTCACCACGACAGGGCGGCGAGCAGTACTTC,CASSPRQGGEQYF,TRBD1,TRBV18,TRBJ2-7,.
TGCGCCAGCAGCTTGAGACGGAGCCGCTCTGGGGCCAACGTCCTGACTTTC,CASSLRRSRSGANVLTF,.,TRBV5-1,TRBJ2-6,.
TGTGCTACAGACGGGGGGCTGACTCAGCCCCAGCATTTT,CATDGGLTQPQHF,.,TRBV28,TRBJ1-5,.
TGTGCCAGCAGCTTGGGTACCTACGAGCAGTACTTC,CASSLGTYEQYF,.,TRBV5-4,TRBJ2-7,.
TGTGCCACCAGCCTTTGGTCAGCCGGGGAGCTGTTTTTT,CATSLWSAGELFF,.,TRBV15,TRBJ2-2,.
TGTGCCAGCAGCGCATTAGCGGGGAGCTCCTACAATGAGCAGTTCTTC,CASSALAGSSYNEQFF,TRBD2,TRBV7-2,TRBJ2-1,once
TGTGCCAGCAGCGTAGGGACAGGGGGCTGGGGACTTGCCTACAATGAGCAGTTCTTC,CASSVGTGGWGLAYNEQFF,TRBD1,TRBV9,TRBJ2-1,once
TGTGCCAGCAGCTTAGATTCTCCTGAGCAGTTCTTC,CASSLDSPEQFF,.,TRBV11-2,TRBJ2-1,.
TGTGCCAGCAGCCTCCAGGGAGATACGCAGTATTTT,CASSLQGDTQYF,.,TRBV13,TRBJ2-3,.
TGTGCCAGCAGCTTAATTAAGCGGAGGGGGACTAGCGGGTCTCCTGAGCAGTTCTTC,CASSLIKRRGTSGSPEQFF,TRBD2,TRBV11-3,TRBJ2-1,.
TGCGCCAGCAGCTTGGGAGGGGGCAGCAATCAGCCCCAGCATTTT,CASSLGGGSNQPQHF,TRBD1,TRBV5-1,TRBJ1-5,.
TGTGCCAGCAGCTTAGTTGCGGGTAATCGGAATCAGCCCCAGCATTTT,CASSLVAGNRNQPQHF,.,TRBV7-8,TRBJ1-5,.
TGCAGCGTCGTCACAGGGGTGAATGAGCAGTTCTTC,CSVVTGVNEQFF,TRBD1,TRBV29-1,TRBJ2-1,.
TGTGCCAGCAGCAAAGTCCAAGGGGGCTCGGTTAATCAGCCCCAGCATTTT,CASSKVQGGSVNQPQHF,.,TRBV21-1,TRBJ1-5,.
TGTGCCAGCAGTCAAGGACAGGGGGCGCGAGGTCAGCCCCAGCATTTT,CASSQGQGARGQPQHF,TRBD1,TRBV2,TRBJ1-5,.
TGTGCCAGCAGGACCGGGACTCCGTACAATGAGCAGTTCTTC,CASRTGTPYNEQFF,.,TRBV7-2,TRBJ2-1,.
TGTGCCAGCAGTTTAACCCCCCAGGCAGATACGCAGTATTTT,CASSLTPQADTQYF,.,TRBV28,TRBJ2-3,.
TGTGCCAGCAGCTCCCAGGGGACCGGAAACACCATATATTTT,CASSSQGTGNTIYF,.,TRBV11-1,TRBJ1-3,.
TGTGCCAGCAGCTTGGACCCTACCGAGATGGATGAGCAGTTCTTC,CASSLDPTEMDEQFF,.,TRBV5-4,TRBJ2-1,.